The sequence of this TCR beta chain was determined in a study of blood T cells in healthy people across ages (dated by TCRdb to about 2015). Study-level background: In model experiments, template switching captured about one uniquely barcoded TCR beta cDNA molecule for every two T cells. Age-related changes in TCR beta repertoire diversity were measured in the study by deep sequencing normalized with unique cDNA molecular identifiers. Four age groups were formed from the donors: young (average approximately 17 years), middle-aged (approximately 41), aged (around 68) and long-lived (roughly 81). To avoid experimental bias, donors of different ages were randomly spread across the sequencing lanes. The study analyzed two additional independent replicas of 1 million unique cDNA reads from the same blood draw for two donors, one aged 18 to 29 and one aged 80 or older.

For this clonotype: The antigen this receptor binds is unknown. No base qualities exist here, and no much larger clone lies one base off it.

The donors were some 39 Caucasian individuals from Russia, aged roughly 6 to 90 years, who were systemically healthy. Each donor gave 8 to 10 milliliters of peripheral blood, drawn into EDTA-treated Vacutainer tubes. PBMCs were isolated by Ficoll-Paque density-gradient centrifugation, with at least 7 million obtained per sample. Total RNA was extracted from PBMCs with Trizol reagent, with at least 6 micrograms obtained per sample. For every donor, flow cytometry on a PBMC aliquot measured the percentage of naive CD45RAhigh/CD27high T cells. Counted from cysteine to phenylalanine, this CDR3 has 12 amino acids. The CDR3 DNA has 36 bases and is translated from base 1. CDR1 MNHEY and CDR2 SVGAGI were looked up in the germline V gene. What the authors observed across the whole study: Conclusive comparison of naive and antigen-experienced compartments was prevented by the profiling of bulk unsorted PBMCs. Total diversity estimates from one million sequenced T cells were considered lower bounds and underestimates. Because donor CMV infection status was unknown, age-related changes in expanded clonotypes were potentially confounded. Observed TCR beta diversity per million T cells fell roughly linearly with age, and a significant reduction was already apparent by age roughly 40. Compared with the aged group, more naive CD4+ T cells, fewer expanded clones and increased TCR diversity were shown by the long-lived group, suggesting age selection. Observed TCR beta diversity correlated strongly with the percentage of naive T cells measured by flow cytometry.

The library was generated by 5' RACE. Sequenced on an Illumina HiSeq 2500. A second roughly 7 to 11 cycle PCR used a sample-barcoded 5' primer and a J-beta primer mix. A unique molecular identifier was introduced onto each TCR beta cDNA molecule by a template-switch 5' adaptor carrying 12 random nucleotides. Each sample yielded at least 3 million CDR3-containing paired-end reads. First-strand cDNA synthesis was performed from all RNA using the Mint cDNA synthesis kit, with priming by a TRBC-specific oligonucleotide. Following uracil-DNA glycosylase treatment, all cDNA underwent a first 18-cycle PCR with the universal primers M1SS and BC2_uni_R. On the study's bioinformatics: For normalization, 1 million high-quality reads were randomly selected from each sample, with every read carrying a distinct molecular identifier. Reads with shared molecular identifiers were discarded instead of being binned into consensus sequences. CDR3 identification, clonotype clustering and error correction used MiTCR with a Q25 quality threshold and the strictest error-elimination algorithm. A nonparametric unseen species model using Euler transformation provided a lower-bound estimate of total TCR beta diversity. The public reads were reanalyzed by TCRdb: fastp trimming at Q25, MiXCR alignment, in-frame beta chains only. Each record represents a unique CDR3 protein, reported with the most common genes and DNA among its rows. TCRdb, rather than the study authors, made the V and J calls. This sample is represented by more than 550,000 distinct CDR3 sequences; 20% to 25% of them were singletons. The ten biggest clones cover less than 25% of the sample.

The rearrangement combines TRBV6-5 with TRBJ2-5, and perhaps TRBD2 as D gene, on 6 matching bases. Gene TRBJ2-7 matches the end of the DNA better, so the J call may be wrong. The clonotype originates from a man aged 70-80 years in good health. The source material was blood. The CDR3 sequence is CASSYAGYEQYF. The DNA sequence follows: TGTGCCAGCAGTTATGCGGGGTACGAGCAGTACTTC.